These 31 T cell receptor beta chains share one sample of origin, sequenced in a study of cytomegalovirus exposure and HLA in healthy donors. 60 Vbeta and 13 Jbeta primers were used in PCR. TCRdb's copy holds only in-frame clones and misses some; the assay was immunoSEQ multiplex PCR. The sample has about 200,000 clones, 80% to 85% seen once. Sequencing input: PBMCs. The receptor source for this set is a woman aged 45-59 years in good health and CMV-seropositive.

This clone was detected only a few times. The chain couples TRBV25-1 to TRBJ1-3; D possibly corresponds to TRBD1 (5 bases). The CDR3 totals 15 residues. From germline, CDR1 is MGHDK and CDR2 SYGVNS. Between the trimmed V and J ends, which lost 2 bases and 2 bases, there was a span of 10 bases. The CDR3 here is CASSEPRVPGNTIYF. For the CDR3, the DNA is TGTGCCAGCAGTGAACCCAGGGTACCTGGAAACACCATATATTTT. The full variable domain, with the rest looked up from reference TRBV25-1 and TRBJ1-3, is EADIYQTPRYLVIGTGKKITLECSQTMGHDKMYWYQQDPGMELHLIHYSYGVNSTEKGDLSSESTVSRIRTEHFPLTLESARPSHTSQYLCASSEPRVPGNTIYFGEGSWLTVV.

V gene TRBV7-9 combines with J gene TRBJ2-2; TRBD1 might be the D (5 bases). The V gene's germline CDR1 is SEHNR and CDR2 FQNEAQ (reference sequence). V was clipped by 6 bases and J by 0 bases, with 11 bases between them. This CDR3 spans 15 amino acids. CDR3 loop: CASRKGVTNTGELFF. CDR3 DNA: TGTGCCAGCAGGAAAGGGGTAACGAACACCGGGGAGCTGTTTTTT. Filled out from reference TRBV7-9 and TRBJ2-2, the complete variable domain reads DTGVSQNPRHKITKRGQNVTFRCDPISEHNRLYWYRQTLGQGPEFLTYFQNEAQLEKSRLLSDRFSAERPKGSFSTLEIQRTEQGDSAMYLCASRKGVTNTGELFFGEGSRLTVL.

This chain joins TRBV5-1 and TRBJ2-1; TRBD1 matches at 9 bases. V lost 0 bases, J lost 6 bases, and 7 bases stayed unmatched. Germline V lookup: CDR1 SGHRS, CDR2 YFSETQ. This CDR3 comprises 16 residues. DNA of the CDR3: TGCGCCAGCAGCTTGGCCAGGGACAGGGTGGGCAATGAGCAGTTCTTC. This gives the protein CASSLARDRVGNEQFF. Combining the CDR3 with reference TRBV5-1 and TRBJ2-1 gives the whole variable domain KAGVTQTPRYLIKTRGQQVTLSCSPISGHRSVSWYQQTPGQGLQFLFEYFSETQRNKGNFPGRFSGRQFSNSRSEMNVSTLELGDSALYLCASSLARDRVGNEQFFGPGTRLTVL.

This chain connects TRBV28 to TRBJ2-1, with 12 nucleotides matching TRBD2. After removal of 5 bases from V and 8 bases from J, the junction contained 4 bases not matched to a gene. CDR3 length equals 14 residues. The germline V gene has CDR1 MDHEN and CDR2 SYDVKM. CDR3 in DNA: TGTGCCAGCAGTCTAAGACTAGCGGGAGATGAGCAGTTCTTC. It codes for CASSLRLAGDEQFF.

The chain couples TRBV11-2 to TRBJ2-1, with 11 bases aligning to TRBD2. V shed 4 bases and J 4 bases; nucleotides not matched to a gene: 9. The V gene's germline CDR1 is SGHAT and CDR2 FQNNGV. The CDR3 has 17 amino acids. CDR3 in amino acids: CASSSSTSGRTYNEQFF. In nucleotides, the CDR3 is TGTGCCAGCAGCTCCTCAACTAGCGGGAGAACGTACAATGAGCAGTTCTTC.

This clone was seen only a few times. V and J are TRBV7-9 and TRBJ2-1, with D hard to call. V dropped 1 base and J dropped 3 bases, with 4 bases sitting between them. The CDR3 sequence is 13 residues long. Germline V gene sequence: CDR1 SEHNR, CDR2 FQNEAQ (reference sequence). As DNA, the CDR3 is TGTGCCAGCAGCTTAGTAATCTACAATGAGCAGTTCTTC. Amino acids: CASSLVIYNEQFF. The variable domain in full, completed from reference TRBV7-9 and TRBJ2-1, reads DTGVSQNPRHKITKRGQNVTFRCDPISEHNRLYWYRQTLGQGPEFLTYFQNEAQLEKSRLLSDRFSAERPKGSFSTLEIQRTEQGDSAMYLCASSLVIYNEQFFGPGTRLTVL.

This chain links TRBV7-2 with TRBJ1-4; 9 positions match TRBD1. Trimming removed 1 base from V and 7 bases from J; junction bases left unmatched: 4. The CDR3 has 15 residues. Germline assignment: CDR1 SGHTA and CDR2 FQGNSA. CDR3 in DNA: TGTGCCAGCAGCTTAGGGGACAGGGAAGGTGAAAAACTGTTTTTT. It translates to CASSLGDREGEKLFF.

The V and J genes are TRBV10-1 and TRBJ2-5, with 8 bases aligning to TRBD1. CDR1 is WNHNN and CDR2 is SYGVQD in the germline V gene (reference sequence). Trimming removed 3 bases from V and 4 bases from J; junction bases left unmatched: 7. The CDR3 loop spans 15 amino acids. CDR3 in amino acids: CASSEAAGGTETQYF. DNA for the CDR3: TGCGCCAGCAGTGAAGCGGCAGGGGGCACAGAGACCCAGTACTTC.

The J gene is TRBJ1-1, the V gene TRBV6-1; D is perhaps TRBD1 (5 bases). Looked up from germline, CDR1 is MNHNS and CDR2 is SASEGT. The V and J ends lost 5 bases and 2 bases respectively, with 12 bases between them. The CDR3 is made up of 14 amino acids. This chain's CDR3 is CASSRETVNTEAFF. The CDR3 DNA reads TGTGCCAGCAGTCGTGAGACAGTAAACACTGAAGCTTTCTTT.

The V gene is TRBV5-1, the J gene TRBJ2-2; D may be TRBD2 (6 bases). This CDR3 region has 14 residues. CDR1 and CDR2 from the germline V gene are SGHRS and YFSETQ. V dropped 8 bases and J dropped 4 bases, with 15 bases sitting between them. CDR3 DNA sequence: TGCGCCAGTCTACCGGGACTTGTCACCGGGGAGCTGTTTTTT. Its translation: CASLPGLVTGELFF. Variable domain in full (rest from reference TRBV5-1 and TRBJ2-2): KAGVTQTPRYLIKTRGQQVTLSCSPISGHRSVSWYQQTPGQGLQFLFEYFSETQRNKGNFPGRFSGRQFSNSRSEMNVSTLELGDSALYLCASLPGLVTGELFFGEGSRLTVL.

The rearrangement joins TRBV28 to TRBJ1-4; 7 positions match TRBD1. V was pared by 5 bases and J by 8 bases, with 5 bases of the junction left unmatched. This CDR3 region has 13 residues. Germline lookup yields CDR1 MDHEN and CDR2 SYDVKM. The CDR3 is CASSARDREKLFF. CDR3 in DNA: TGTGCCAGCAGTGCCCGGGACAGAGAAAAACTGTTTTTT.

The chain combines TRBV6-4 with TRBJ1-5; D remains ambiguous. The V and J ends lost 6 bases and 5 bases respectively, with 26 bases between them. Germline CDR1 reads MRHNA; CDR2 reads SNTAGT. This CDR3 spans 18 amino acids. CDR3 sequence reads: CASSHRKPPLDNDQPQHF. CDR3 DNA: TGTGCCAGCAGCCACCGAAAGCCACCTCTTGATAACGATCAGCCCCAGCATTTT.

The chain carries TRBV10-1 and TRBJ2-7, with D perhaps matching TRBD1 (5 bases). The V end lost 0 bases, the J end lost 4 bases, and 10 bases lay between the germline ends. CDR3 length: 14 amino acids. Germline loops: CDR1 WNHNN, CDR2 SYGVQD (reference sequence). The CDR3 nucleotides are TGCGCCAGCAGTGAGTCTACAGGTATATACGAGCAGTACTTC. The encoded protein is CASSESTGIYEQYF.

The V call is TRBV4-3, the J call TRBJ2-3; TRBD2 is a possible D gene (7 bases). This CDR3 comprises 17 residues. Germline assignment: CDR1 LGHNA and CDR2 YSLEER. V was cut by 0 bases and J by 5 bases, with 18 bases left in between. In DNA, the CDR3 is TGCGCCAGCAGCCAAGATCCGGCGGGGGCCACGGGAGATACGCAGTATTTT. This encodes CASSQDPAGATGDTQYF.

The rearrangement uses TRBV5-1 and TRBJ2-1; 9 nucleotides line up with TRBD2. This CDR3 is 15 amino acids long. Germline V CDR1 and CDR2: SGHRS, YFSETQ. Trimming at V came to 4 bases and at J to 8 bases, leaving 10 bases not matched to a gene. CDR3 sequence: CASSPGTSWIDEQFF. DNA of the CDR3: TGCGCCAGCAGCCCCGGGACTAGCTGGATCGATGAGCAGTTCTTC.

The rearrangement links TRBV30 to TRBJ1-5; D might be TRBD1 (5 bases). CDR3 length: 15 amino acids. The V gene lost 0 bases and the J gene lost 9 bases, with 18 bases spanning the gap. The V gene's germline CDR1 is GTSNPN and CDR2 SVGIG (reference sequence). The CDR3 DNA reads as TGTGCCTGGAGTGTAGGGGAGGCCCGATCATGGCCCCAGCATTTT. It yields the protein CAWSVGEARSWPQHF.

The chain has TRBV9 and TRBJ2-2; TRBD1 matches at 7 bases. Germline V gene sequence: CDR1 SGDLS, CDR2 YYNGEE. This CDR3 comprises 14 residues. J gave up 3 bases and V 3 bases, and 2 bases lay outside the gene matches. DNA of the CDR3: TGTGCCAGCAGCGCAACAGGGGACACCGGGGAGCTGTTTTTT. Amino acids: CASSATGDTGELFF.

This chain links TRBV5-6 with TRBJ2-7; TRBD1 agrees at 9 bases. This CDR3 has 15 residues. J gave up 5 bases and V 3 bases, and 9 bases lay outside the gene matches. Germline V gives CDR1 SGHDT, CDR2 YYEEEE. Here the CDR3 reads CASSSGTGTLDEQYF. CDR3 sequence (DNA): TGTGCCAGCAGCTCCGGGACAGGGACTCTGGACGAGCAGTACTTC.

The CDR3 DNA reads TGTGCCAGTGGGGAGCAGAGCCCAGACAATGAGCAGTTCTTC. The encoded protein is CASGEQSPDNEQFF. The J gene is TRBJ2-1, the V gene TRBV2; a weak D match, TRBD2 (5 bases). Germline lookup yields CDR1 SNHLY and CDR2 FYNNEI. CDR3 length: 14 residues. Trimming left V 9 bases short and J 5 bases short, with 17 bases between. The full variable domain, completed using reference TRBV2 and TRBJ2-1, is EPEVTQTPSHQVTQMGQEVILRCVPISNHLYFYWYRQILGQKVEFLVSFYNNEISEKSEIFDDQFSVERPDGSNFTLKIRSTKLEDSAMYFCASGEQSPDNEQFFGPGTRLTVL.

This chain uses TRBV6-5 with TRBJ2-5; maybe TRBD2 (5 bases). The J call is uncertain, as TRBJ2-7 better fits the DNA end. Germline CDR1 MNHEY, CDR2 SVGAGI. The CDR3 has 15 residues. CDR3 protein: CASSYDPGKLGEQYF. The CDR3 nucleotides read TGTGCCAGCAGTTACGACCCGGGGAAATTGGGCGAGCAGTACTTC.

The chain's CDR3 is CASSLGTSGGARWETQYF. The CDR3 coding sequence is TGTGCCAGCAGCCTTGGGACTAGCGGGGGGGCGAGGTGGGAGACCCAGTACTTC. The chain has TRBV7-2 and TRBJ2-5, with 16 bases aligning to TRBD2. Germline V gene sequence: CDR1 SGHTA, CDR2 FQGNSA. CDR3 length equals 18 residues. V lost 5 bases, J lost 5 bases, and 11 bases stayed unmatched.

This chain connects TRBV11-2 to TRBJ2-7; 8 nucleotides align to TRBD1. With V trimmed by 5 bases and J by 6 bases, 3 bases remained unmatched. Germline assignment: CDR1 SGHAT and CDR2 FQNNGV. The CDR3 consists of 12 residues. CDR3 DNA: TGTGCCAGCAGCCCGGACAGGGTCGAGCAGTACTTC. It codes for CASSPDRVEQYF. The full variable domain, its missing parts supplied by reference TRBV11-2 and TRBJ2-7, is EAGVAQSPRYKIIEKRQSVAFWCNPISGHATLYWYQQILGQGPKLLIQFQNNGVVDDSQLPKDRFSAERLKGVDSTLKIQPAKLEDSAVYLCASSPDRVEQYFGPGTRLTVT.

The chain has TRBV11-2 and TRBJ2-5, with 7 positions matching TRBD2. Germline CDR1 and CDR2: SGHAT and FQNNGV. The CDR3 covers 13 residues. After removal of 3 bases from V and 2 bases from J, the junction contained 0 bases not matched to a gene. The CDR3 DNA follows: TGTGCCAGCAGCTTGGGGGGGCAAGAGACCCAGTACTTC. Protein sequence: CASSLGGQETQYF.

V and J are TRBV10-3 and TRBJ2-3; D is possibly TRBD2 (6 bases). Trimming took off 1 base at V and 2 bases at J, with 10 bases between the two ends. Germline CDR1 and CDR2: ENHRY and SYGVKD. This CDR3 spans 15 amino acids. CDR3 loop: CAISELRGVTDTQYF. CDR3 nucleotides: TGTGCCATCAGTGAGTTGCGCGGGGTCACAGATACGCAGTATTTT.

The chain couples TRBV30 to TRBJ2-2; 14 nucleotides agree with TRBD2. The V gene's germline CDR1 is GTSNPN and CDR2 SVGIG (reference sequence). This CDR3 region has 17 residues. V trimming: 5 bases; J trimming: 9 bases; junction bases outside the gene matches: 14. The chain's CDR3 is CAWGSGTSGRGSRELFF. The CDR3, as DNA: TGTGCCTGGGGGTCCGGGACTAGCGGGAGAGGGAGCCGGGAGCTGTTTTTT.

The gene calls are TRBV7-3 and TRBJ2-1; TRBD2 matches 8 bases. With V trimmed by 5 bases and J by 1 base, 4 bases remained unmatched. The CDR3 sequence is 15 residues long. The V gene's germline CDR1 is SGHTA and CDR2 FQGTGA. In DNA, the CDR3 is TGTGCCAGCAGCCAAGGGACTAGTTCCTACAATGAGCAGTTCTTC. It is translated as CASSQGTSSYNEQFF.

J is TRBJ2-7 and V is TRBV6-1; possibly TRBD1 for D (6 bases). CDR1 and CDR2 from the germline V gene are MNHNS and SASEGT. Trimming took 6 bases from V and 4 from J, leaving 16 bases between them. The CDR3 is made up of 14 amino acids. The CDR3 loop is CASRGTQLLYEQYF. The CDR3 DNA follows: TGTGCCAGCAGGGGGACACAACTACTGTACGAGCAGTACTTC.

This clone was counted a single time. The chain is built from TRBV11-2 and TRBJ2-1, with no clear D. The germline V and J ends were trimmed by 1 base and 1 base, with 8 bases remaining between them. This CDR3 has 15 residues. CDR1 and CDR2 from the germline V gene are SGHAT and FQNNGV. The DNA of the CDR3 is TGTGCCAGCAGCTTAGCACTCCTTTCCTACAATGAGCAGTTCTTC. Translating it yields CASSLALLSYNEQFF.

As regards this clone: Sequence at one end of the junction differs from germline and may be a read error. This chain links TRBV7-9 with TRBJ1-6; D is perhaps TRBD1 (5 bases). Germline V gene data show CDR1 as SEHNR and CDR2 as FQNEAQ (reference sequence). The CDR3 runs 12 residues. This CDR3 is CSSSLDNSPLHF. CDR3 nucleotide sequence: TGTTCCAGCAGCTTGGACAACTCACCCCTCCACTTT.

CDR3 amino acids: CASSLPVGADTQYF. In DNA form, the CDR3 reads TGTGCCAGCAGTTTACCAGTCGGGGCAGATACGCAGTATTTT. This chain uses TRBV28 with TRBJ2-3; TRBD2 might be the D (5 bases). V gave up 2 bases and J gave up 4 bases, with 10 bases separating them. CDR3 length equals 14 residues. Germline V gives CDR1 MDHEN, CDR2 SYDVKM.

V gene TRBV7-2 combines with J gene TRBJ2-7; TRBD1 aligns across 8 bases. The V gene's germline CDR1 is SGHTA and CDR2 FQGNSA. This CDR3 has 16 residues. Trimming took 5 bases from V and 3 from J; bases not matched to a gene: 12. The chain's CDR3 is CASSLRGQGRYYEQYF. CDR3 DNA sequence: TGTGCCAGCAGCCTCCGAGGACAGGGAAGATACTACGAGCAGTACTTC.